Here is one T cell receptor beta chain with its context. This CDR3 contains 16 residues. The germline V gene has CDR1 LNHDA and CDR2 SQIVND (reference sequence). Trimming cost V 6 bases and J 5 bases; bases outside gene matches: 9. The sample is drawn from a study of blood T cell repertoires in COVID-19. Study background: Samples came from the United States, Italy and Spain, spanning acute and convalescent COVID-19. T cells, B-cell-depleted T cells, or PBMCs supplied cDNA or gDNA.

As processed by the authors: Estimated nucleated cell counts came from reference gene primer amplification. The repertoire was sequenced with immunoSEQ multiplex PCR; TCRdb's copy has only in-frame clones and lacks some. That table supplies the V and J calls and clone size; D and trimming were determined from the DNA. The sample consists of a few hundred thousand clones, more than 85% of them appearing once. The rearrangement uses TRBV19 and TRBJ2-3; 12 bases are shared with TRBD1. The receptor's source is a human donor in a cohort sampled during active COVID-19. The sample consisted of peripheral blood. The CDR3 protein is CASSLPGQGAGDTQYF. The CDR3 nucleotides read TGTGCCAGTAGCCTACCGGGACAGGGGGCTGGAGATACGCAGTATTTT.